Listed below are T cell receptor beta chains from one sample, sequenced in a study of T-cell memory formation after mild COVID-19. Via MiXCR, TCRdb re-called the 5' RACE reads, giving one row per CDR3 protein. The data show approximately 250,000 distinct CDR3 sequences, over 15% seen once. Input material: PBMCs or a T cell subset sorted from them (not recorded which). These receptors were obtained from a man between 18 and 35 years old who had mild COVID-19 (a few samples of this study predate the infection). Cell type and time point are not known. Both conserved end residues are part of each CDR3. The D gene is left open where the match is weak. Clone size is shown for a subset of rows, as once, few, many or a class of expanded clone.

j_call v_call d_call clone_size cdr3_nt cdr3_aa
TRBJ2-3 TRBV11-2 TRBD2 . TGTGCCAGCAGCGTAAGCGGGGTAGGCACAGATACGCAGTATTTT CASSVSGVGTDTQYF
TRBJ2-7 TRBV20-1 . . TGCAGTGCTAGAACGCTTGGAGATTCGTCCTACGAGCAGTACTTC CSARTLGDSSYEQYF
TRBJ1-4 TRBV2 . . TGTGCCAGCAGTGAAGCAGGGAGGGCAGAAAAACTGTTTTTT CASSEAGRAEKLFF
TRBJ1-6 TRBV5-1 . . TGCGCCAGCAGCCAAGCAGGACGGCCTGATTCACCCCTCCACTTT CASSQAGRPDSPLHF
TRBJ1-3 TRBV4-3 . . TGCGCCAGCAGCCAAGAGGCGAGAAACACCATATATTTT CASSQEARNTIYF
TRBJ2-3 TRBV5-6 TRBD2 . TGTGCCAGCAGCTCAGCCGGGACTAGATACGATACGCAGTATTTT CASSSAGTRYDTQYF
TRBJ2-5 TRBV6-5 . . TGTGCCAGCAGTTACTCAGGGCCCGGCGGGCAAGAGACCCAGTACTTC CASSYSGPGGQETQYF
TRBJ2-5 TRBV7-6 . few TGTGCCAGCAGCCCGGGACACGCCTCGCAAGAGACCCAGTACTTC CASSPGHASQETQYF
TRBJ2-5 TRBV3-1 TRBD1 few TGTGCCAGCAGCCAAGTGGGACAGGGGCAAGAGACCCAGTACTTC CASSQVGQGQETQYF
TRBJ2-2 TRBV2 . few TGTGCCAGCAGCGTCCGTGCCTACGGGGACGCGAACACCGGGGAGCTGTTTTTT CASSVRAYGDANTGELFF
TRBJ2-1 TRBV7-9 . . TGTGCCAGCAGCTTAAGGGTTTTAGATGAGCAGTTCTTC CASSLRVLDEQFF
TRBJ2-2 TRBV7-9 TRBD1 few TGTGCCAGCAGCTTCCTTACCAGGGGGCCTCCAAACACCGGGGAGCTGTTTTTT CASSFLTRGPPNTGELFF
TRBJ1-6 TRBV4-3 TRBD1 . TGCGCCAGCAGCCAACGGACAGGCGATAATTCACCCCTCCACTTT CASSQRTGDNSPLHF
TRBJ2-6 TRBV7-8 . . TGTGCCAGCAGCCCCGGACAGTCTGGGGCCAACGTCCTGACTTTC CASSPGQSGANVLTF
TRBJ2-3 TRBV6-5 . many TGTGCCAGCAGTCACATACGGCAGGATACGCAGTATTTT CASSHIRQDTQYF
TRBJ2-2 TRBV7-6 . few TGTGCCAGCAGCTTTGTTGGGGGCCGCACCGGGGAGCTGTTTTTT CASSFVGGRTGELFF
TRBJ1-5 TRBV20-1 TRBD1 few TGCAGTGCCGACTTCCCCAGCAGGGGGGGAGCGTATAGCAATCAGCCCCAGCATTTT CSADFPSRGGAYSNQPQHF
TRBJ2-2 TRBV28 . . TGTGCCAGCAGTCCGTCGAACACCGGGGAGCTGTTTTTT CASSPSNTGELFF
TRBJ2-2 TRBV5-1 TRBD1 . TGCGCCAGCAGCTGGGACAGCTCGGGGAACACCGGGGAGCTGTTTTTT CASSWDSSGNTGELFF
TRBJ2-2 TRBV20-1 . . TGCAGTGCCCCCGGGACTCATCTAAACACCGGGGAGCTGTTTTTT CSAPGTHLNTGELFF
TRBJ2-3 TRBV12-3/TRBV12-4 . . TGTGCCAGCAGTTTTGATGGGACAGATACGCAGTATTTT CASSFDGTDTQYF
TRBJ2-3 TRBV29-1 . . TGCAGCACCGACTCGTTCACAGATACGCAGTATTTT CSTDSFTDTQYF
TRBJ2-2 TRBV7-8 . . TGTGCCTGCAGACATGGAGGGTACACCGGGGAGCTGTTTTTT CACRHGGYTGELFF
TRBJ2-2 TRBV7-8 TRBD2 few TGTGCCAGCAGCCTCTGGGTCCAGCGGGAAGACACCGGGGAGCTGTTTTTT CASSLWVQREDTGELFF
TRBJ2-3 TRBV12-3/TRBV12-4 TRBD2 . TGTGCCAGCACCAACATGGGAGGGCGGGCTTCAGATACGCAGTATTTT CASTNMGGRASDTQYF
TRBJ2-2 TRBV18 . . TGTGCCAGCTCACCACTTGCCGGGGAGCTGTTTTTT CASSPLAGELFF
TRBJ2-2 TRBV6-5 . . TGTGCCAGCAGTTACTCGTCAGGGTTCACCGGGGAGCTGTTTTTT CASSYSSGFTGELFF
TRBJ1-2 TRBV6-5 . . TGTGCCAGCAGTACTGGGGGAGGGTATGGCTACACCTTC CASSTGGGYGYTF
TRBJ1-1 TRBV5-1 . many TGCGCCAGCAGCGGAACACAGAACACTGAAGCTTTCTTT CASSGTQNTEAFF
TRBJ2-7 TRBV25-1 TRBD2 . TGTGCCAGCAGTGAAGGGGCTAGCGGGGGGGACGGCGAGCAGTACTTC CASSEGASGGDGEQYF
TRBJ2-5 TRBV6-5 TRBD1 few TGTGCCAGCAGTTACTCTTGGGACAGGGCCCAAGAGACCCAGTACTTC CASSYSWDRAQETQYF
TRBJ2-1 TRBV5-1 TRBD2 few TGCGCCAGCAGCTCCCGACTAGCGGGGGGGCGAGTAGAGCAGTTCTTC CASSSRLAGGRVEQFF
TRBJ1-2 TRBV18 TRBD1 . TGTGCCAGCTCACCATCCAGGGACAGGGTAAATGGCTACACCTTC CASSPSRDRVNGYTF
TRBJ1-2 TRBV20-1 . . TGCAGTGCTTCCCATTGGGATACAGGCTACACCTTC CSASHWDTGYTF
TRBJ2-5 TRBV20-1 TRBD2 . TGCAGTGCTAGAGAGACTAGCGGGGGGCAAGAGACCCAGTACTTC CSARETSGGQETQYF
TRBJ2-2 TRBV5-1 . many TGCGCCAGCAGCTCCACTTTGACCGGGGAGCTGTTTTTT CASSSTLTGELFF
TRBJ2-1 TRBV29-1 TRBD1 . TGCAGCGCCGACATAATCGGACAGGGGTATTCCTACAATGAGCAGTTCTTC CSADIIGQGYSYNEQFF
TRBJ2-1 TRBV18 TRBD2 many TGTGCCAGCTCACCACCCCGGGGGGTGAATGAGCAGTTCTTC CASSPPRGVNEQFF
TRBJ2-1 TRBV5-1 TRBD2 . TGCGCCAGCAGCGGACTAGCGGGGGGCTTCTCCTACAATGAGCAGTTCTTC CASSGLAGGFSYNEQFF
TRBJ2-7 TRBV5-1 . . TGCGCCAGCAGCTCTGTGTCCTACGAGCAGTACTTC CASSSVSYEQYF
TRBJ2-3 TRBV4-1 . few TGCGCCAGCAGCCAAGAGGTTAACACAGATACGCAGTATTTT CASSQEVNTDTQYF
TRBJ1-4 TRBV29-1 TRBD1 once TGCAGCGTTCAGGGGGAGGATGAAAAACTGTTTTTT CSVQGEDEKLFF
TRBJ2-5 TRBV7-2 . . TGTGCCAGCAGCTTATTCGTCGGCCAAGAGTCCCAGTACTTC CASSLFVGQESQYF
TRBJ1-2 TRBV5-1 TRBD1 . TGCGCCAGCAGCTTGTCCTGGGCGGACAGGAACTATGGCTACACCTTC CASSLSWADRNYGYTF
TRBJ1-1 TRBV18 . many TGTGCCAGCTCACCACGCGCAAGTCGTTCGGGGCAGGGAAATATGAACACTGAAGCTTTCTTT CASSPRASRSGQGNMNTEAFF
TRBJ2-2 TRBV7-3 . . TGTGCCAGCAGGCCCAGCGCTGGGTATGGGGAGCTGTTTTTT CASRPSAGYGELFF
TRBJ1-4 TRBV6-2/TRBV6-3 TRBD1 few TGTGCCAGCAGCGATAAGGACAGGGTCGGCGATGAAAAACTGTTTTTT CASSDKDRVGDEKLFF
TRBJ1-5 TRBV6-1 TRBD1 . TGTGCCAGCAGGGGGGACAGCGGTCAGCCCCAGCATTTT CASRGDSGQPQHF
TRBJ2-3 TRBV7-3 TRBD1 few TGTGCCAGCAGCGAAGGGTGGTGGACAGGGGGGGCAGATACGCAGTATTTT CASSEGWWTGGADTQYF
TRBJ2-1 TRBV10-2 . . TGCGCCAGTCGTCTAGATCCCTACAATGAGCAGTTCTTC CASRLDPYNEQFF
TRBJ2-7 TRBV12-3/TRBV12-4 . . TGTGCCAGCAATCCTGCAGGGGCCCCCTACGAGCAGTACTTC CASNPAGAPYEQYF
TRBJ2-2 TRBV7-9 . many TGTGCCAGCAGTTCGACGGGGAACACCGGGGAGCTGTTTTTT CASSSTGNTGELFF
TRBJ2-7 TRBV5-1 . few TGCGCCAGCAGCTTTTCGTGGACAGCTCCAGATGAGCAGTACTTC CASSFSWTAPDEQYF
TRBJ2-5 TRBV7-8 . few TGTGCCAGCAGCTTAGGACGTAACCGAGAGACCCAGTACTTC CASSLGRNRETQYF
TRBJ2-3 TRBV5-1 . many TGCGCCAGCAGCCCTGGGGCAGACCCACACCCAGATACGCAGTATTTT CASSPGADPHPDTQYF